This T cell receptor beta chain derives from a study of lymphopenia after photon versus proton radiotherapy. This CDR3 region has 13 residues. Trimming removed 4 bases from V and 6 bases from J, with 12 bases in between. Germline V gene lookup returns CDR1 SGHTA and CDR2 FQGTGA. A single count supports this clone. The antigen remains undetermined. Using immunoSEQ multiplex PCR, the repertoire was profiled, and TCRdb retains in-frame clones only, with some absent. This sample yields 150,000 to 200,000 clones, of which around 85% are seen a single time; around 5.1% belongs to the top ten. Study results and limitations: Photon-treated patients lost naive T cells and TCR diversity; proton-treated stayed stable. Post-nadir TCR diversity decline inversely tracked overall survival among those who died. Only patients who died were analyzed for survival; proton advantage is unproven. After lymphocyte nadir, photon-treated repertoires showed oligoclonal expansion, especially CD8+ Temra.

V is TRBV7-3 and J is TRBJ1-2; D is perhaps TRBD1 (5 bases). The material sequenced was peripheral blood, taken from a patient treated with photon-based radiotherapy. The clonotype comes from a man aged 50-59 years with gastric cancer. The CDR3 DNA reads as TGTGCCAGCAGCTCCCAGGGTTTGGATGGCTACACCTTC. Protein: CASSSQGLDGYTF.